These 28 T cell receptor beta chains share one sample of origin, sequenced in a study of T cell responses to AZD1222 COVID-19 vaccine. Measured with immunoSEQ multiplex PCR; TCRdb has only the in-frame clones, and not every one. The sample yields 170,000 or so clones, 90% seen once. Material: peripheral blood, obtained on day 0 of AZD1222 vaccination. These TCRs come from an adult in good health.

The rearrangement uses TRBV2 and TRBJ2-4; tentatively, D is TRBD1 or TRBD2 (6 bases each). V shed 4 bases and J shed 7 bases, with 17 bases lying between them. Germline assignment: CDR1 SNHLY and CDR2 FYNNEI. The CDR3 runs to 15 residues. CDR3 in amino acids: CASSVSWGAGNIQYF. CDR3 sequence (DNA): TGTGCCAGCAGTGTTTCCTGGGGGGCCGGCAACATTCAGTACTTC.

This chain links TRBV10-3 with TRBJ2-3; 7 bases map to TRBD2. This CDR3 is built from 17 residues. Germline V gene sequence: CDR1 ENHRY, CDR2 SYGVKD. Trimming removed 6 bases from V and 1 base from J; junction bases left unmatched: 13. This CDR3 is CAIRSGGGTIRTDTQYF. CDR3 coding DNA: TGTGCCATCAGGAGTGGGGGGGGAACTATACGCACAGATACGCAGTATTTT.

The rearrangement uses TRBV7-2 and TRBJ2-1; possibly TRBD1 or TRBD2 for D (5 bases each). The CDR3 sequence is 15 residues long. V lost 5 bases and J lost 8, with 19 bases in between. Germline values: CDR1 SGHTA, CDR2 FQGNSA. The CDR3 coding sequence is TGTGCCAGCAGCCCGCCTGGGGCCGTGCGGGATGAGCAGTTCTTC. Translation: CASSPPGAVRDEQFF.

The chain couples TRBV24-1 to TRBJ2-3; D tentatively fits TRBD1 or TRBD2 (5 bases each). This CDR3 has 15 residues. Germline lookup yields CDR1 KGHDR and CDR2 SFDVKD. Trimming took 7 bases from V and 0 from J, leaving 13 bases between them. The CDR3 reads CATSQGTYSTDTQYF. The CDR3 DNA is TGTGCCACCAGCCAAGGGACGTATAGCACAGATACGCAGTATTTT.

The chain recombines TRBV11-2 with TRBJ1-1, with no clear D. The CDR3 loop spans 13 amino acids. V lost 5 bases, J lost 7 bases, and 14 bases lay in between. CDR1 is SGHAT and CDR2 is FQNNGV in the germline V gene. The CDR3 coding sequence is TGTGCCAGCAGCCTCCGGATGGGGAATGAAGCTTTCTTT. Its protein product is CASSLRMGNEAFF. Looking up the rest from reference TRBV11-2 and TRBJ1-1 gives the full variable domain: EAGVAQSPRYKIIEKRQSVAFWCNPISGHATLYWYQQILGQGPKLLIQFQNNGVVDDSQLPKDRFSAERLKGVDSTLKIQPAKLEDSAVYLCASSLRMGNEAFFGQGTRLTVV.

The chain employs TRBV7-8 and TRBJ1-5; no clear D. V lost 1 base, J lost 7 bases, and 11 bases lay in between. The CDR3 length is 14 residues. Germline V gene lookup returns CDR1 SGHVS and CDR2 FQNEAQ. CDR3 residues: CASSLGRAPQPQHF. For the CDR3, the DNA is TGTGCCAGCAGCTTAGGTAGGGCCCCCCAGCCCCAGCATTTT.

This clone has only one observation. The V and J genes are TRBV7-2 and TRBJ1-3; TRBD1 aligns across 7 bases. Germline V gene data show CDR1 as SGHTA and CDR2 as FQGNSA. The junction had 13 bases not matched to a gene; V was cut back by 5 bases and J by 0 bases. The CDR3 length is 18 residues. CDR3 in amino acids: CASSPHAAGGSSGNTIYF. As DNA, the CDR3 is TGTGCCAGCAGCCCGCACGCGGCAGGGGGGAGCTCTGGAAACACCATATATTTT.

The chain uses TRBV6-1 and TRBJ1-5; D gene ambiguous. Trimming removed 6 bases from V and 3 bases from J, with 15 bases in between. Germline lookup yields CDR1 MNHNS and CDR2 SASEGT. This CDR3 comprises 15 residues. The CDR3 loop is CASSHSGHLNQPQHF. The CDR3 nucleotides read TGTGCCAGCAGCCACAGCGGGCACCTCAATCAGCCCCAGCATTTT.

In DNA, the CDR3 is TGTGCCAGCAGACCTTGGGGAGAAGAGACCCAGTACTTC. Translation: CASRPWGEETQYF. J is TRBJ2-5 and V is TRBV12-3 or TRBV12-4; possible D gene TRBD2, 5 bases. V was clipped by 6 bases and J by 3 bases, with 11 bases between them. CDR3 size: 13 residues.

J is TRBJ1-6 and V is TRBV11-3; D is ambiguous. Trimming took off 6 bases at V and 7 bases at J, with 10 bases between the two ends. The CDR3 has 13 amino acids. Germline-derived CDR1 and CDR2 are SGHNT and YENEEA. The CDR3 reads CASRQNSNSPLHF. In nucleotides, the CDR3 is TGTGCCAGCAGACAGAACTCAAATTCACCCCTCCACTTT.

The V gene is TRBV19, the J gene TRBJ2-5; D may be TRBD1 (6 bases). In germline, CDR1 is LNHDA, CDR2 SQIVND (reference sequence). The CDR3 has 16 amino acids. V gave up 4 bases and J gave up 4 bases, with 19 bases separating them. The CDR3 sequence is CASSTVPRGIRETQYF. The DNA for the CDR3 is TGTGCCAGTAGTACTGTCCCCAGGGGAATACGAGAGACCCAGTACTTC.

The chain couples TRBV7-2 to TRBJ1-1, with D possibly matching TRBD1 (5 bases). The germline V and J ends were trimmed by 4 bases and 8 bases, with 14 bases remaining between them. This CDR3 has 13 residues. Germline V lookup: CDR1 SGHTA, CDR2 FQGNSA. DNA for the CDR3: TGTGCCAGCAGCTGGGGGGGTGGTCCAGAAGCTTTCTTT. Encoded protein: CASSWGGGPEAFF.

This clone was detected once. V is TRBV7-9 and J is TRBJ1-5; no clear D gene. Between the trimmed V and J ends, which lost 2 bases and 0 bases, there was a span of 8 bases. The CDR3 has 15 amino acids. The germline gives CDR1 SEHNR, CDR2 FQNEAQ (reference sequence). The CDR3 here is CASSLYVHSNQPQHF. DNA for the CDR3: TGTGCCAGCAGCTTATACGTTCATAGCAATCAGCCCCAGCATTTT.

The chain uses TRBV2 and TRBJ1-1, with D possibly being TRBD1 (6 bases). The length of the CDR3 is 14 residues. V was cut by 2 bases and J by 4 bases, with 11 bases left in between. Per germline, CDR1 SNHLY and CDR2 FYNNEI. CDR3: CASSETGWGTEAFF. The CDR3 DNA reads as TGTGCCAGCAGTGAAACAGGGTGGGGCACTGAAGCTTTCTTT. Looking up the rest from reference TRBV2 and TRBJ1-1 gives the full variable domain: EPEVTQTPSHQVTQMGQEVILRCVPISNHLYFYWYRQILGQKVEFLVSFYNNEISEKSEIFDDQFSVERPDGSNFTLKIRSTKLEDSAMYFCASSETGWGTEAFFGQGTRLTVV.

This chain joins TRBV7-9 and TRBJ1-6, with D unclear. The germline V gene encodes CDR1 SEHNR and CDR2 FQNEAQ (reference sequence). This CDR3 region has 14 residues. V was shortened by 2 bases and J by 15 bases, with 17 bases between the two germline ends. Here the CDR3 reads CASSLSSAAILLHF. DNA of the CDR3: TGTGCCAGCAGCTTAAGTTCGGCAGCAATTCTCCTCCACTTT.

This rearrangement joins TRBV27 to TRBJ2-1; the D gene is possibly TRBD2 (5 bases). Per the germline V gene, CDR1 is MNHEY and CDR2 is SMNVEV (reference sequence). Trimming left V 3 bases short and J 3 bases short, with 18 bases between. This CDR3 spans 17 amino acids. The CDR3 region has the DNA TGTGCCAGCAGTTTCTCGTCAAGAGGGAATTTCTACAATGAGCAGTTCTTC. Translated: CASSFSSRGNFYNEQFF.

V gene TRBV19 combines with J gene TRBJ2-3; no definite D call. Per the germline V gene, CDR1 is LNHDA and CDR2 is SQIVND (reference sequence). The CDR3 is 13 amino acids. Trimming took 5 bases from V and 4 from J, leaving 10 bases between them. Here the CDR3 reads CASSPAYADTQYF. CDR3 sequence (DNA): TGTGCCAGTAGTCCAGCTTACGCAGATACGCAGTATTTT.

CDR3 amino acids: CASSTDRDQPQHF. The DNA of the CDR3 is TGCGCCAGCAGCACCGACAGGGATCAGCCCCAGCATTTT. The chain combines TRBV5-1 with TRBJ1-5; 7 positions agree with TRBD1. J was trimmed by 5 bases and V by 4 bases; bases with no gene match: 3. Germline V gene sequence: CDR1 SGHRS, CDR2 YFSETQ. The CDR3 loop spans 13 amino acids.

The chain combines TRBV2 with TRBJ1-5, with D tentatively TRBD1 (6 bases). Germline V gene sequence: CDR1 SNHLY, CDR2 FYNNEI. The CDR3 loop spans 17 amino acids. Trimming removed 4 bases from V and 1 base from J, with 17 bases in between. The CDR3 nucleotides are TGTGCCAGCAGTGCTCCTAGGGGGGATTTGAGCAATCAGCCCCAGCATTTT. Amino acid sequence: CASSAPRGDLSNQPQHF. The whole variable domain, remainder taken from reference TRBV2 and TRBJ1-5, is EPEVTQTPSHQVTQMGQEVILRCVPISNHLYFYWYRQILGQKVEFLVSFYNNEISEKSEIFDDQFSVERPDGSNFTLKIRSTKLEDSAMYFCASSAPRGDLSNQPQHFGDGTRLSIL.

This chain joins TRBV5-8 and TRBJ1-3, with D uncertain. This CDR3 has 13 residues. Trimming removed 0 bases at V and 1 base at J, with 2 bases between. The germline V gene has CDR1 SGHTS and CDR2 YDEGEE. CDR3 bases: TGTGCCAGCAGCTTGGCTTCTGGAAACACCATATATTTT. Translating gives CASSLASGNTIYF.

The chain couples TRBV3-1 (or the pseudogene TRBV3-2) to TRBJ2-7, with TRBD1 matching over 10 bases. CDR1 is LGHDT, CDR2 YNNKEL, per germline (reference sequence). The J segment lost 5 bases and the V segment lost 6 bases, leaving 7 bases of the junction unmatched. CDR3 size: 14 residues. CDR3 residues: CASSHTGTGDEQYF. CDR3 bases: TGTGCCAGCAGTCACACCGGGACAGGGGACGAGCAGTACTTC.

The genes are TRBV10-3 and TRBJ2-7, with a weak D call TRBD2 (6 bases). Germline V gene data show CDR1 as ENHRY and CDR2 as SYGVKD. Trimming removed 10 bases at V and 3 bases at J, with 19 bases between. The CDR3 consists of 14 residues. The CDR3 is CASHGGGADYEQYF. In DNA, the CDR3 is TGTGCCAGCCACGGGGGTGGGGCGGACTACGAGCAGTACTTC.

The CDR3 sequence is CASTTRQRGSNQPQHF. CDR3 coding DNA: TGTGCCAGCACCACCCGGCAGCGGGGGAGCAATCAGCCCCAGCATTTT. The chain carries TRBV6-6 and TRBJ1-5; D perhaps matches TRBD1 (5 bases). Germline assignment: CDR1 MNHNY and CDR2 SVGAGI (reference sequence). CDR3 length equals 16 residues. The germline V and J ends were trimmed by 7 bases and 1 base, with 17 bases remaining between them.

This rearrangement joins TRBV9 to TRBJ2-1; possibly TRBD1 for D (5 bases). V shed 0 bases and J shed 4 bases, with 14 bases lying between them. CDR3 length: 16 amino acids. Germline V CDR1 and CDR2: SGDLS, YYNGEE. CDR3 in amino acids: CASSVGVHQGYNEQFF. CDR3 in DNA: TGTGCCAGCAGCGTAGGGGTTCACCAGGGATACAATGAGCAGTTCTTC.

This clone has a single count. J is TRBJ1-1 and V is TRBV2, with 7 bases identical to TRBD1. Germline V lookup: CDR1 SNHLY, CDR2 FYNNEI. The V and J ends lost 4 bases and 7 bases, in that order; junction bases with no gene match: 12. The CDR3 totals 15 residues. The chain's CDR3 is CASSVLGTEDHEAFF. In nucleotides, the CDR3 is TGTGCCAGCAGTGTTTTGGGGACAGAGGACCATGAAGCTTTCTTT.

This sequence joins TRBV6-1 and TRBJ2-5; TRBD2 is a possible D gene (7 bases). The germline gives CDR1 MNHNS, CDR2 SASEGT. The CDR3 loop spans 15 amino acids. V gave up 3 bases and J gave up 4 bases, with 15 bases separating them. This CDR3 is CASSERGAGAETQYF. DNA of the CDR3: TGTGCCAGCAGTGAGAGGGGTGCGGGGGCAGAGACCCAGTACTTC.

The rearrangement links TRBV4-2 to TRBJ1-4; D unclear. The germline V gene has CDR1 LGHNA and CDR2 YNFKEQ. CDR3 size: 16 residues. V was shortened by 0 bases and J by 5 bases, with 13 bases between the two germline ends. The CDR3: CASSQELRTINEKLFF. In DNA form, the CDR3 reads TGTGCCAGCAGCCAAGAACTTCGGACCATAAATGAAAAACTGTTTTTT.

CDR3 DNA: TGTGCTAGTGGTTTGGTGACAGGGCGCAAGTCACTCTCTGGAAACACCATATATTTT. Translation: CASGLVTGRKSLSGNTIYF. The V gene is TRBV12-5, the J gene TRBJ1-3; the match to TRBD1 covers 7 bases. This CDR3 spans 19 amino acids. Trimming at V came to 0 bases and at J to 0 bases, leaving 11 bases not matched to a gene. Per the germline V gene, CDR1 is LGHNT and CDR2 is FRNRAP.